A single sample gave rise to the 3 T cell receptor beta chains below, sequenced in a study of shared clonotypes between healthy human individuals. TCRdb's copy holds only in-frame clones and misses some; the assay was immunoSEQ multiplex PCR. This repertoire shows 2 million to 2.5 million clones, 85% to 95% found once; its top ten account for roughly 0.36%. Sequencing used naive CD4+ T cells from PBMCs. Sample subset: CD45RA+ positively selected. These TCRs come from a man aged 18 to 30 in good health. Some clones in this sample may be carry-over from other donors' samples.

The chain uses TRBV4-1 and TRBJ2-7; D is perhaps TRBD1 or TRBD2 (5 bases each). Germline V gives CDR1 MGHRA, CDR2 YSYEKL. The CDR3 consists of 16 residues. V lost 4 bases to trimming and J lost 7 bases, with 23 bases between them. The CDR3: CASSPATGTFGWEQYF. The CDR3 nucleotides are TGCGCCAGCAGCCCCGCAACCGGGACCTTCGGATGGGAGCAGTACTTC.

The chain couples TRBV6-5 to TRBJ1-4; tentative D call: TRBD1 (6 bases). Germline CDR1 and CDR2: MNHEY and SVGAGI. The CDR3 has 15 amino acids. V lost 6 bases and J 8 bases, leaving 19 bases between the germline ends. For the CDR3, the DNA is TGTGCCAGCAGGAGGGCGGGGGCTGGAGGAGAAAAACTGTTTTTT. This translates into CASRRAGAGGEKLFF.

The chain recombines TRBV7-9 with TRBJ2-2; 13 bases agree with TRBD2. Germline V lookup: CDR1 SEHNR, CDR2 FQNEAQ (reference sequence). The CDR3 is 16 residues long. V was clipped by 9 bases and J by 10 bases; unmatched bases: 14. As DNA, the CDR3 is TGTGCCAGTCCAGACCGGACTAGCGGGAGTTTCGTGGAGCTGTTTTTT. Protein sequence: CASPDRTSGSFVELFF.